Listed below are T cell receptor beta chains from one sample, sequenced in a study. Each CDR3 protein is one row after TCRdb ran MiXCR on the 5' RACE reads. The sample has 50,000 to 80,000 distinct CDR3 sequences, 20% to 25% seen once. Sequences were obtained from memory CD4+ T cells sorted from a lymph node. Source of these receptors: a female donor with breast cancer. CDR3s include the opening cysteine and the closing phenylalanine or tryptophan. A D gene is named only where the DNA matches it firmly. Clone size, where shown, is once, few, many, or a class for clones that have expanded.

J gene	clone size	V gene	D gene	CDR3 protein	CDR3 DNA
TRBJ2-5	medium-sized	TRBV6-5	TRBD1	CASTLRDRQTQYF	TGTGCCAGCACTCTCCGGGACAGGCAGACCCAGTACTTC
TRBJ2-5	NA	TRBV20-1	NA	CSTGLGARQETQYF	TGCAGTACCGGCCTCGGGGCCCGGCAAGAGACCCAGTACTTC
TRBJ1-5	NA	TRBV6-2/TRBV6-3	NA	CASSLYPGNQPQHF	TGTGCCAGCAGTTTGTATCCGGGCAATCAGCCCCAGCATTTT
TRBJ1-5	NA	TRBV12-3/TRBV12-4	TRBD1	CASSPQGVNQPQPF	TGTGCCAGCAGTCCCCAGGGGGTAAATCAGCCCCAGCCTTTT
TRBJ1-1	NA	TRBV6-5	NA	CASSRGKSLNTEAFF	TGTGCCAGCTCTCGGGGAAAGTCCTTGAACACTGAAGCTTTCTTT
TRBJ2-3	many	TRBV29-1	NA	CSVPHQRRGTDTQYF	TGCAGCGTCCCCCACCAGCGCCGGGGCACAGATACGCAGTATTTT
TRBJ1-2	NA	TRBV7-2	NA	CASGLEVRRGYGYTF	TGTGCCAGCGGCTTAGAGGTTCGGCGGGGCTATGGCTACACCTTC
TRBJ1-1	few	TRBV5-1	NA	CASSSQVMTEAFF	TGCGCCAGCAGCTCCCAAGTTATGACTGAAGCTTTCTTT
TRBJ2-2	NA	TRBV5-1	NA	CASSLGDSSNTGELFF	TGCGCCAGCAGCTTGGGTGACAGTTCGAACACCGGGGAGCTGTTTTTT
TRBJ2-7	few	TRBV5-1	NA	CASSLGMDEQYF	TGCGCCAGCAGCTTGGGGATGGACGAGCAGTACTTC
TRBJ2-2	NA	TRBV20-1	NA	CSARVNSENTGELFF	TGCAGTGCTAGGGTTAACAGCGAGAACACCGGGGAGCTGTTTTTT
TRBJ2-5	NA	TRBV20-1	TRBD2	CSAPGGSGSETQYF	TGCAGTGCTCCAGGGGGTAGCGGGAGTGAGACCCAGTACTTC
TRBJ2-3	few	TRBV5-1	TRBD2	CASTLSGRSPDTQYF	TGCGCCAGCACCTTAAGCGGGAGGTCCCCAGATACGCAGTATTTT
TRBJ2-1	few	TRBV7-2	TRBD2	CASSLAASGRLNEQFF	TGTGCCAGCAGCTTAGCGGCCAGCGGGAGACTCAATGAGCAGTTCTTC
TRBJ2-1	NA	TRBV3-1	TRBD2	CASSILAAVVNEQFF	TGTGCCAGCAGCATCCTAGCGGCCGTAGTCAATGAGCAGTTCTTC
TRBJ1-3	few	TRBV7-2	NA	CASSLAPGPFSGNTIYF	TGTGCCAGCAGCTTAGCTCCGGGACCCTTCTCTGGAAACACCATATATTTT
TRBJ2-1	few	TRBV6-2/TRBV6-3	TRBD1	CASSTGPTGALSEQFF	TGTGCCAGCAGTACAGGGCCGACAGGGGCCCTGAGTGAGCAGTTCTTC
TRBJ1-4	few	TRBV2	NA	CASVPEGANEKLFF	TGTGCCAGCGTGCCAGAGGGGGCTAATGAAAAACTGTTTTTT
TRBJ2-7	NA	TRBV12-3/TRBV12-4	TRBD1	CASSQGQVYEQYF	TGTGCCAGCAGCCAAGGACAGGTCTACGAGCAGTACTTC
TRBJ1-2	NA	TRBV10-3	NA	CAISPRDTQEGYTF	TGTGCCATCAGTCCCCGGGATACGCAAGAAGGCTACACCTTC
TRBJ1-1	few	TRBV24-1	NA	CATSDVQVVGAFF	TGTGCCACCAGTGATGTCCAGGTCGTTGGAGCTTTCTTT
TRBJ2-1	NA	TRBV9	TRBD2	CASSVGSSGDNEQFF	TGTGCCAGCAGCGTAGGCTCTAGCGGGGACAATGAGCAGTTCTTC
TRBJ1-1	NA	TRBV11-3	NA	CASSRGVATEAFF	TGTGCCAGCTCTAGAGGGGTGGCCACTGAAGCTTTCTTT
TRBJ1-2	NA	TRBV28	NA	CASTDVAALYGYTF	TGTGCCAGCACCGACGTGGCAGCCCTCTATGGCTACACCTTC
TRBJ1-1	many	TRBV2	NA	CASSPRQVEVEAFF	TGTGCCAGCAGTCCGCGACAGGTCGAGGTAGAGGCTTTCTTT
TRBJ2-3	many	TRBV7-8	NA	CASSSQRGRGDTQYF	TGTGCCAGCAGCTCCCAACGCGGGCGCGGAGATACGCAGTATTTT
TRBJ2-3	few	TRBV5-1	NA	CASSLEGADTQYF	TGCGCCAGCAGCTTGGAGGGCGCAGATACGCAGTATTTT
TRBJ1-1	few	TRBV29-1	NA	CSAEGGNTEAFF	TGCAGCGCCGAAGGGGGTAACACTGAAGCTTTCTTT
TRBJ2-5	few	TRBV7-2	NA	CASSLLGTQYF	TGTGCCAGCAGCTTATTGGGGACCCAGTACTTC
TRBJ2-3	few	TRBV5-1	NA	CASRRDGGQEDTQYF	TGCGCCAGCAGGAGAGACGGGGGGCAGGAAGATACGCAGTATTTT
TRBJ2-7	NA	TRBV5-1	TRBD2	CASSPLAGEDEQYF	TGCGCCAGCAGCCCACTAGCGGGAGAGGACGAGCAGTACTTC
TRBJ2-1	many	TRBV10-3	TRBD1	CATTLDRDNNEQFF	TGTGCCACTACCTTGGACAGGGATAACAATGAGCAGTTCTTC